This T cell receptor (beta chain) emerged from a study of cytomegalovirus exposure and HLA in healthy donors. Overall study context: The approximately 110 validation repertoires, a later analysis reported, used the same platform as the 666 first-cohort repertoires.

Clones were sequenced by immunoSEQ multiplex PCR, and TCRdb holds only the in-frame ones, with some missing. Among around 150,000 clones, approximately 89% were seen once, and the ten largest hold about 0.65%. V gave up 2 bases and J gave up 6 bases, with 15 bases separating them. The CDR3 length is 15 residues. CDR1 and CDR2 from the germline V gene are SGHDN and FVKESK. The rearrangement links TRBV14 to TRBJ2-3, with a possible D match to TRBD2 (6 bases). Sequenced input: PBMCs. This TCR was sampled from a young man in good health and CMV-seronegative. Here the CDR3 DNA reads TGTGCCAGCAGCCAATTGGCGGGACCTGGGGATACGCAGTATTTT. It yields the protein CASSQLAGPGDTQYF.